Shown below are 26 T cell receptor beta chains from a single sample sequenced in a study of blood T cell repertoires in COVID-19. Libraries were prepared by immunoSEQ multiplex PCR; TCRdb keeps only in-frame clonotypes and omits some of them. The data contain under 250,000 clones, about 90% of them singletons. The specimen was peripheral blood. The source is a man aged 25 to 40 with COVID-19, enrolled during active disease.

Notes on this clone: At the DNA level, this CDR3 is encoded by other sequences in the same sample as well. The chain combines TRBV11-2 with TRBJ2-7; D remains ambiguous. V lost 3 bases, J lost 2 bases, and 11 bases lay in between. CDR1 and CDR2 (germline): SGHAT, FQNNGV. This CDR3 contains 14 residues. This CDR3 is CASSFAGRTYEQYF. In DNA, the CDR3 is TGTGCCAGCAGCTTCGCCGGCAGGACCTACGAGCAGTACTTC.

This sequence joins TRBV19 and TRBJ2-2, with 9 bases lining up with TRBD2. V gave up 3 bases and J gave up 5 bases; unmatched junction bases: 7. The length of the CDR3 is 16 residues. The germline V gene has CDR1 LNHDA and CDR2 SQIVND (reference sequence). CDR3 nucleotides: TGTGCCAGTAGTATGGGGCGGGGGGGAACTACCGGGGAGCTGTTTTTT. Translating gives CASSMGRGGTTGELFF.

This clone has just one count. The V gene is TRBV27, the J gene TRBJ2-7, with TRBD1 identical over 9 bases. V lost 4 bases and J lost 2; bases outside the gene matches: 6. In germline, CDR1 is MNHEY, CDR2 SMNVEV (reference sequence). This CDR3 has 15 amino acids. The CDR3 reads CASSSRTGEAYEQYF. The DNA of the CDR3 is TGTGCCAGCAGTTCCCGGACAGGGGAGGCCTACGAGCAGTACTTC.

The table lists this clone with a count of one. The chain combines TRBV5-4 with TRBJ2-7; 8 bases line up with TRBD2. Germline CDR1 is SGHNT and CDR2 is YYREEE (reference sequence). The CDR3 spans 17 residues. V trimming: 0 bases; J trimming: 4 bases; junction bases outside the gene matches: 12. This CDR3 is CASSLEGTGRGVYEQYF. The CDR3 DNA follows: TGTGCCAGCAGCTTGGAGGGGACGGGGCGGGGGGTTTACGAGCAGTACTTC.

This sequence joins TRBV2 and TRBJ2-7, with a possible D match to TRBD1 (6 bases). The CDR3 is made up of 14 amino acids. V lost 8 bases to trimming and J lost 0 bases, with 14 bases between them. CDR1 and CDR2 (germline): SNHLY, FYNNEI. The CDR3 here is CASGRTESSYEQYF. CDR3 nucleotide sequence: TGTGCCAGCGGAAGGACAGAGAGCTCCTACGAGCAGTACTTC.

The chain recombines TRBV2 with TRBJ2-7; TRBD1 aligns across 7 bases. Trimming cost V 7 bases and J 0 bases; bases outside gene matches: 3. This CDR3 spans 13 amino acids. Germline loops: CDR1 SNHLY, CDR2 FYNNEI. CDR3 in DNA: TGTGCCAGCATAGGGACAGTCTCCTACGAGCAGTACTTC. It is translated as CASIGTVSYEQYF.

V usage is TRBV4-2 and J usage is TRBJ1-4, with 11 bases aligning to TRBD1. V gave up 2 bases and J gave up 8 bases; unmatched junction bases: 4. This CDR3 contains 15 residues. Germline CDR1 is LGHNA and CDR2 is YNFKEQ. This CDR3 is CASSQRGTGGEKLFF. In nucleotides, the CDR3 is TGTGCCAGCAGCCAAAGGGGGACAGGGGGAGAAAAACTGTTTTTT.

The V gene is TRBV5-1, the J gene TRBJ2-1, with TRBD1 as a possible D gene (6 bases). CDR3 length: 14 residues. CDR1 SGHRS and CDR2 YFSETQ come from the germline V gene. The germline V and J ends were trimmed by 4 bases and 9 bases, with 17 bases remaining between them. CDR3 region: CASSTGRQALEQFF. DNA for the CDR3: TGCGCCAGCAGCACGGGAAGACAGGCCCTTGAGCAGTTCTTC.

The chain carries TRBV27 and TRBJ2-3; TRBD2 agrees at 12 bases. J lost 5 bases, V lost 5 bases, and 5 bases had no gene match. The germline gives CDR1 MNHEY, CDR2 SMNVEV (reference sequence). There are 15 residues in the CDR3. The CDR3: CASSLAGGPGDTQYF. In DNA form, the CDR3 reads TGTGCCAGCAGTCTAGCGGGGGGGCCAGGAGATACGCAGTATTTT.

The chain uses TRBV29-1 and TRBJ1-4, with D perhaps TRBD1 (5 bases). This CDR3 is 15 amino acids long. V was pared by 4 bases and J by 1 base, with 13 bases between. Germline values: CDR1 SQVTM, CDR2 ANQGSEA. CDR3: CSVGERQLTNEKLFF. CDR3 sequence (DNA): TGCAGCGTTGGGGAAAGACAGCTAACTAATGAAAAACTGTTTTTT.

This CDR3 reads CASSKGRGCGNSPLHF. The CDR3 DNA is TGTGCCAGCAGCAAAGGAAGGGGTTGTGGGAATTCACCCCTCCACTTT. The rearrangement joins TRBV21-1 to TRBJ1-6; the tabulated D call, TRBD1, remains unverified against the DNA. TRBV21-1 is flagged as a pseudogene. The CDR3 consists of 16 residues.

This clone was observed once. V gene TRBV5-4 combines with J gene TRBJ2-5; 9 bases are shared with TRBD1. Trimming took 4 bases from V and 3 from J; bases not matched to a gene: 4. This CDR3 comprises 14 residues. Germline CDR1 SGHNT, CDR2 YYREEE (reference sequence). The CDR3 is CASSVGQGKETQYF. The CDR3 DNA follows: TGTGCCAGCAGCGTGGGACAGGGTAAAGAGACCCAGTACTTC.

The CDR3 region has the DNA TGTGCCAGCAGCGGACTGGGACATTTCTCCTACGAGCAGTACTTC. This codes for CASSGLGHFSYEQYF. V and J are TRBV6-5 and TRBJ2-7, with D perhaps matching TRBD1 (6 bases). In germline, CDR1 is MNHEY, CDR2 SVGAGI. The CDR3 has 15 amino acids. V lost 6 bases and J lost 0, with 15 bases in between.

This sequence joins TRBV5-1 and TRBJ1-1; 10 positions match TRBD1. CDR3 size: 16 residues. The ends lost 4 bases at V and 4 bases at J; junction bases unmatched: 10. In germline, CDR1 is SGHRS, CDR2 YFSETQ. CDR3 residues: CASSPRTGGKGTEAFF. The CDR3 coding sequence is TGCGCCAGCAGCCCCAGGACAGGGGGTAAGGGCACTGAAGCTTTCTTT.

This CDR3 reads CASSRSTSGGLGATYNEQFF. CDR3 nucleotide sequence: TGCGCCAGCAGTAGGTCGACTAGCGGGGGGCTGGGGGCGACTTACAATGAGCAGTTCTTC. V and J are TRBV10-2 and TRBJ2-1; 13 nucleotides line up with TRBD2. V was pared by 5 bases and J by 4 bases, with 17 bases of the junction left unmatched. CDR3 size: 20 residues. Germline V gives CDR1 WSHSY, CDR2 SAAADI.

This clone has a single count. V gene TRBV12-2 combines with J gene TRBJ2-1; the D call TRBD1 from the table was never checked on the DNA. TRBV12-2 is a recognized pseudogene. This CDR3 spans 15 amino acids. The CDR3 DNA is TGTGCAAGTCGCTTATATAGGGGCCGATGGTATGAGCAGTTCTTC. This sequence encodes CASRLYRGRWYEQFF.

This chain joins TRBV5-4 and TRBJ2-1; 12 bases match TRBD2. The V and J ends lost 1 base and 0 bases, in that order; junction bases with no gene match: 8. Germline CDR1 SGHNT, CDR2 YYREEE (reference sequence). The CDR3 length is 19 residues. The CDR3: CASSLLASGGVSSYNEQFF. DNA of the CDR3: TGTGCCAGCAGCTTGCTAGCTAGCGGGGGGGTTAGCTCCTACAATGAGCAGTTCTTC.

V usage is TRBV14 and J usage is TRBJ1-1; TRBD1 matches 8 bases. V shed 4 bases and J 0 bases; nucleotides not matched to a gene: 4. The germline V gene encodes CDR1 SGHDN and CDR2 FVKESK. The CDR3 contains 15 residues. CDR3 DNA: TGTGCCAGCAGCCCCCAGACAGGGGTGAACACTGAAGCTTTCTTT. This encodes CASSPQTGVNTEAFF.

The sample holds a few counts of this clone. The chain joins TRBV28 to TRBJ1-6; D is perhaps TRBD1 (6 bases). V was shortened by 3 bases and J by 7 bases, with 16 bases between the two germline ends. Germline V gene lookup returns CDR1 MDHEN and CDR2 SYDVKM. This CDR3 spans 16 amino acids. CDR3 region: CASSFRRGLENSPLHF. The CDR3, as DNA: TGTGCCAGCAGTTTCCGGCGGGGGCTGGAGAATTCACCCCTCCACTTT.

The chain employs TRBV11-3 and TRBJ2-2, with 8 nucleotides matching TRBD1. The V gene end was trimmed by 5 bases and the J gene end by 2 bases; junction bases not matched to a gene: 7. Germline V CDR1 and CDR2: SGHNT, YENEEA. This CDR3 spans 16 amino acids. The CDR3 bases are TGTGCCAGCAGCCCCCGGACAGGGAGTAACACCGGGGAGCTGTTTTTT. It translates to CASSPRTGSNTGELFF. The full variable domain, completed using reference TRBV11-3 and TRBJ2-2, is EAGVVQSPRYKIIEKKQPVAFWCNPISGHNTLYWYLQNLGQGPELLIRYENEEAVDDSQLPKDRFSAERLKGVDSTLKIQPAELGDSAVYLCASSPRTGSNTGELFFGEGSRLTVL.

The V gene is TRBV24-1, the J gene TRBJ2-2; D call uncertain. This CDR3 comprises 12 residues. V lost 3 bases to trimming and J lost 8 bases, with 6 bases between them. CDR1 is KGHDR, CDR2 SFDVKD, per germline. The CDR3 DNA reads TGTGCCACCAGTGATGAGCCAGGGGAGCTGTTTTTT. Its protein is CATSDEPGELFF.

The genes are TRBV3-1 (or the pseudogene TRBV3-2) and TRBJ1-1; 7 positions match TRBD1. The junction had 6 bases not matched to a gene; V was cut back by 1 base and J by 1 base. Germline V gene data show CDR1 as LGHDT and CDR2 as YNNKEL (reference sequence). The CDR3 sequence is 16 residues long. The CDR3 here is CASSQGTGTRNTEAFF. The CDR3 coding sequence is TGTGCCAGCAGCCAAGGGACAGGCACTCGGAACACTGAAGCTTTCTTT.

The chain uses TRBV9 and TRBJ1-3; TRBD1 might be the D (6 bases). The ends were cut back, 4 bases at V and 0 bases at J, with 14 bases in the middle. Germline lookup yields CDR1 SGDLS and CDR2 YYNGEE. The length of the CDR3 is 16 residues. CDR3 sequence (DNA): TGTGCCAGCAGCCCCTGGGGGCAACTCTCTGGAAACACCATATATTTT. This codes for CASSPWGQLSGNTIYF.

The gene calls are TRBV27 and TRBJ2-7, with TRBD1 identical over 9 bases. Germline trimming cut 7 bases from V and 2 bases from J; bases unmatched to any gene: 6. This CDR3 spans 14 amino acids. CDR1 and CDR2 (germline): MNHEY, SMNVEV (reference sequence). This CDR3 reads CASTRTGVPYEQYF. In DNA, the CDR3 is TGTGCCAGCACCAGGACAGGGGTTCCCTACGAGCAGTACTTC.

The J gene is TRBJ2-1, the V gene TRBV9, with a weak D call TRBD1 (6 bases). V lost 2 bases, J lost 1 base, and 7 bases lay in between. The CDR3 loop spans 14 amino acids. Germline values: CDR1 SGDLS, CDR2 YYNGEE. CDR3 region: CASSVQGSYNEQFF. Here the CDR3 DNA reads TGTGCCAGCAGCGTCCAGGGGTCCTACAATGAGCAGTTCTTC. Looking up the rest from reference TRBV9 and TRBJ2-1 gives the full variable domain: DSGVTQTPKHLITATGQRVTLRCSPRSGDLSVYWYQQSLDQGLQFLIQYYNGEERAKGNILERFSAQQFPDLHSELNLSSLELGDSALYFCASSVQGSYNEQFFGPGTRLTVL.

The gene calls are TRBV19 and TRBJ1-1; 8 bases line up with TRBD1. This CDR3 is built from 15 residues. Trimming cost V 5 bases and J 10 bases; bases outside gene matches: 15. Germline V gene data show CDR1 as LNHDA and CDR2 as SQIVND (reference sequence). CDR3 nucleotides: TGTGCCAGTAGTGACCGACAGGGGTGGAGAGTTGTAGCTTTCTTT. It specifies CASSDRQGWRVVAFF.